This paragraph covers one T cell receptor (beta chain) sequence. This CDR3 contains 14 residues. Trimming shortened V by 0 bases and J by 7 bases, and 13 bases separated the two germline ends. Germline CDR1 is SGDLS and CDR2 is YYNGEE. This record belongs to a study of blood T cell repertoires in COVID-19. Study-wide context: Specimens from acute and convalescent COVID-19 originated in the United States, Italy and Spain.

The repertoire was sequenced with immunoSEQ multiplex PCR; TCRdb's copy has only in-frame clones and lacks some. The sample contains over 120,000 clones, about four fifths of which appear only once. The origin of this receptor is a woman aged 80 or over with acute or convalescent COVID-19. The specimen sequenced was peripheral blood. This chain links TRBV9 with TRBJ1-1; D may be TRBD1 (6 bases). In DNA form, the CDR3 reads TGTGCCAGCAGCGTAGTGGTGGGGGCTGGTGAAGCTTTCTTT. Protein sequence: CASSVVVGAGEAFF.